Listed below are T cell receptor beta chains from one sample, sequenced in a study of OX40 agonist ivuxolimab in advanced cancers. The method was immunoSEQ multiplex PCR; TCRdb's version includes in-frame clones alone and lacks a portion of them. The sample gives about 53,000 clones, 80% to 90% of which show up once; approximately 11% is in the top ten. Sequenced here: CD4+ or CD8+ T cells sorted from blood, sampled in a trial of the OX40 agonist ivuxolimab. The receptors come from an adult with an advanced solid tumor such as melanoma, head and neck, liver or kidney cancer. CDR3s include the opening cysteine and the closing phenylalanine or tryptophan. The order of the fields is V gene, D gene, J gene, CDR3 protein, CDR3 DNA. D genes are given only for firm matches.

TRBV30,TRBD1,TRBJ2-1,CAWSWGQGAYNEQFF,TGTGCCTGGAGTTGGGGGCAGGGGGCTTACAATGAGCAGTTCTTC
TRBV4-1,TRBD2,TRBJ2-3,CASSRQGTSGSADTQYF,TGCGCCAGCAGCCGTCAGGGGACTAGCGGGAGCGCAGATACGCAGTATTTT
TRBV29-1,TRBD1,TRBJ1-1,CSVDRGQQNTEAFF,TGCAGCGTTGACCGGGGACAGCAGAACACTGAAGCTTTCTTT
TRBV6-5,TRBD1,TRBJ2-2,CASSWGQGNTGELFF,TGTGCCAGCAGTTGGGGACAGGGGAACACCGGGGAGCTGTTTTTT
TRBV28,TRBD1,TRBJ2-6,CASSSPRTGPTGANVLTF,TGTGCCAGCAGTTCACCAAGGACAGGTCCCACTGGGGCCAACGTCCTGACTTTC
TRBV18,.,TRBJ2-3,CASSPPDGSTDTQYF,TGTGCCAGCTCACCACCCGACGGGAGCACAGATACGCAGTATTTT
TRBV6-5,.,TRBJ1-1,CASSWSGMNTEAFF,TGTGCCAGCAGTTGGTCGGGGATGAACACTGAAGCTTTCTTT
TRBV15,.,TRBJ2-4,CATSGGTPAKNIQYF,TGTGCCACCAGCGGAGGGACTCCGGCCAAAAACATTCAGTACTTC
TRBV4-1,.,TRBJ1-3,CASSQDGRPRSGNTIYF,TGCGCCAGCAGCCAAGATGGAAGGCCCCGCTCTGGAAACACCATATATTTT
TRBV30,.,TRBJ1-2,CAWSPGRGYGYTF,TGTGCCTGGAGTCCAGGGAGGGGCTATGGCTACACCTTC
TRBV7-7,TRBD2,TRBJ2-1,CASSKGLAPNNEQFF,TGTGCTAGCAGCAAGGGACTAGCCCCGAACAATGAGCAGTTCTTC
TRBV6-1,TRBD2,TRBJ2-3,CASSEYEGGPTDTQYF,TGTGCCAGCAGTGAATATGAGGGAGGGCCAACAGATACGCAGTATTTT
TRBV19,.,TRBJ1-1,CASGEGSVTEAFF,TGTGCCAGCGGCGAAGGGAGTGTAACTGAAGCTTTCTTT
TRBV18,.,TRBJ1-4,CASSPLRGRGTNEKLFF,TGTGCCAGCTCACCCTTGAGAGGGCGAGGAACTAATGAAAAACTGTTTTTT
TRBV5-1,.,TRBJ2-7,CASSSDRRLSYEQYF,TGCGCCAGCAGCTCAGACAGGCGCCTCTCCTACGAGCAGTACTTC